These 27 T cell receptor beta chains were all obtained from the same sample, sequenced in a study of cytomegalovirus exposure and HLA in healthy donors. Use of 60 Vbeta and 13 Jbeta primers characterized the PCR. Sequencing used immunoSEQ multiplex PCR; TCRdb keeps in-frame clones, though not all of them. The sample holds 90,000 to 150,000 clones, 60% to 85% seen once. Sequences were obtained from PBMCs. These receptors were taken from a woman in her twenties or thirties in good health and CMV-seropositive.

This chain connects TRBV4-2 to TRBJ1-5; the match to TRBD1 covers 7 bases. CDR3 length: 19 amino acids. From germline, CDR1 is LGHNA and CDR2 YNFKEQ. J was trimmed by 4 bases and V by 0 bases; bases with no gene match: 15. The DNA of the CDR3 is TGTGCCAGCAGCCAAGAAAGGTTTGAGGGTCAGGGGGAAAATCAGCCCCAGCATTTT. Protein sequence: CASSQERFEGQGENQPQHF.

In its sample, this clone was seen once. The genes are TRBV6-5 and TRBJ2-7, with 7 bases lining up with TRBD2. The CDR3 consists of 14 residues. Trimming cost V 6 bases and J 4 bases; bases outside gene matches: 9. Germline values: CDR1 MNHEY, CDR2 SVGAGI. CDR3 sequence reads: CASRHGGGSYEQYF. The CDR3 DNA follows: TGTGCCAGCAGGCATGGGGGGGGGAGTTACGAGCAGTACTTC.

The chain uses TRBV6-5 and TRBJ2-5; tentative D call: TRBD2 (7 bases). V dropped 6 bases and J dropped 4 bases, with 12 bases sitting between them. Germline V gene lookup returns CDR1 MNHEY and CDR2 SVGAGI. This CDR3 is 13 amino acids long. CDR3 sequence (DNA): TGTGCCAGCAGCGAAAGGGGGGGAGAGACCCAGTACTTC. Protein: CASSERGGETQYF.

DNA of the CDR3: TGTGCCAGCAGCTTTGGAGGGCATTCGCTCGATGGCTACACCTTC. Its protein is CASSFGGHSLDGYTF. The rearrangement links TRBV5-6 to TRBJ1-2, with D unresolved. CDR1 is SGHDT and CDR2 is YYEEEE in the germline V gene. V was pared by 2 bases and J by 6 bases, with 17 bases between. The CDR3 length is 15 residues.

This chain links TRBV5-5 with TRBJ2-2; TRBD2 might be the D (5 bases). CDR3 length: 15 amino acids. Per the germline V gene, CDR1 is SGHKS and CDR2 is YYEKEE (reference sequence). Trimming took 4 bases from V and 7 from J, leaving 17 bases between them. The CDR3 spells CASSPPHRGIGELFF. The CDR3, as DNA: TGTGCCAGCAGCCCCCCCCACAGAGGGATCGGGGAGCTGTTTTTT.

The chain couples TRBV7-8 to TRBJ2-2, with 10 nucleotides matching TRBD2. The V gene end was trimmed by 2 bases and the J gene end by 5 bases; junction bases not matched to a gene: 14. The germline V gene has CDR1 SGHVS and CDR2 FQNEAQ. The CDR3 is 19 amino acids. The CDR3 spells CASSLPAGSGGARTGELFF. Written as DNA, the CDR3 is TGTGCCAGCAGCTTACCGGCCGGGAGCGGGGGGGCGAGGACCGGGGAGCTGTTTTTT.

This clone has just a few counts. CDR3 residues: CASSSGTGGYNEQFF. Written as DNA, the CDR3 is TGTGCCAGCAGCTCTGGGACGGGGGGGTACAATGAGCAGTTCTTC. This rearrangement joins TRBV5-4 to TRBJ2-1, with 8 bases fitting TRBD2. With 3 bases clipped from V and 4 bases from J, the junction kept 6 bases outside the gene matches. Germline CDR1 and CDR2: SGHNT and YYREEE (reference sequence). The CDR3 runs 15 residues.

The gene calls are TRBV6-4 and TRBJ2-3; 12 nucleotides align to TRBD1. With 1 base clipped from V and 1 base from J, the junction kept 3 bases outside the gene matches. The germline gives CDR1 MRHNA, CDR2 SNTAGT. The CDR3 runs 17 residues. CDR3 sequence reads: CASSDLGQGAGTDTQYF. In DNA form, the CDR3 reads TGTGCCAGCAGTGACTTGGGACAGGGGGCAGGCACAGATACGCAGTATTTT.

This clone has a single count. This rearrangement joins TRBV7-3 to TRBJ2-5; a weak D match, TRBD2 (6 bases). This CDR3 contains 15 residues. The germline V gene encodes CDR1 SGHTA and CDR2 FQGTGA. Trimming cost V 1 base and J 5 bases, with 14 bases left between them. Here the CDR3 reads CASSLSSGRRETQYF. Here the CDR3 DNA reads TGTGCCAGCAGCTTAAGCTCCGGGAGAAGGGAGACCCAGTACTTC.

The rearrangement joins TRBV4-1 to TRBJ2-3, with D tentatively TRBD2 (6 bases). Trimming pared 3 bases from V and 1 base from J, leaving 11 bases between. This CDR3 contains 15 residues. Looked up from germline, CDR1 is MGHRA and CDR2 is YSYEKL. The chain's CDR3 is CASSQKRVGTDTQYF. CDR3 DNA sequence: TGCGCCAGCAGCCAGAAGCGGGTCGGCACAGATACGCAGTATTTT.

For this clone: Compared with germline, one end of the junction differs, possibly owing to a read error. This chain uses TRBV4-2 with TRBJ1-1, with a possible D match to TRBD1 (5 bases). This CDR3 has 18 residues. Germline V gene sequence: CDR1 LGHNA, CDR2 YNFKEQ. The CDR3 protein is CASSQGAGIWQMNTGAFF. CDR3 DNA sequence: TGTGCCAGCAGCCAAGGGGCAGGGATTTGGCAAATGAACACTGGAGCTTTCTTT.

The CDR3 reads CASSLGEGAEKLFF. The DNA for the CDR3 is TGTGCCAGCAGCTTAGGAGAGGGGGCCGAAAAACTGTTTTTT. V is TRBV5-5 and J is TRBJ1-4, with 7 bases matching TRBD1. CDR1 is SGHKS and CDR2 is YYEKEE in the germline V gene (reference sequence). The V and J ends lost 2 bases and 8 bases, in that order; junction bases with no gene match: 6. CDR3 size: 14 residues. The full variable domain, in which reference TRBV5-5 and TRBJ1-4 provide the parts outside the CDR3, is DAGVTQSPTHLIKTRGQQVTLRCSPISGHKSVSWYQQVLGQGPQFIFQYYEKEERGRGNFPDRFSARQFPNYSSELNVNALLLGDSALYLCASSLGEGAEKLFFGSGTQLSVL.

Worth noting for this clone: At one boundary the junction diverges from the germline segment, which might be a read error. The same CDR3 is also encoded by other DNA sequences in this sample. V is TRBV29-1 and J is TRBJ1-4; 7 bases fit TRBD1. From germline, CDR1 is SQVTM and CDR2 ANQGSEA. The CDR3 contains 17 residues. CDR3 in DNA: TGCAGCGTTGAAGATCCAGAACCGGGACAGATGAATGAAAAGCTGTTTTTT. Encoded protein: CSVEDPEPGQMNEKLFF. Variable domain in full (rest from reference TRBV29-1 and TRBJ1-4): SAVISQKPSRDICQRGTSLTIQCQVDSQVTMMFWYRQQPGQSLTLIATANQGSEATYESGFVIDKFPISRPNLTFSTLTVSNMSPEDSSIYLCSVEDPEPGQMNEKLFFGSGTQLSVL.

This clone has a single count. The V and J genes are TRBV6-6 and TRBJ2-3; no clear D gene. This CDR3 is built from 14 residues. Looked up from germline, CDR1 is MNHNY and CDR2 is SVGAGI (reference sequence). Between the trimmed V and J ends, which lost 2 bases and 6 bases, there was a span of 12 bases. The CDR3 loop reads CASSYPEMGDTQYF. CDR3 bases: TGTGCCAGCAGTTACCCGGAAATGGGCGATACGCAGTATTTT.

The V gene is TRBV21-1, the J gene TRBJ2-1; the D call TRBD2 from the table was never checked on the DNA. TRBV21-1 has pseudogene status. The CDR3 has 15 residues. The CDR3 spells CASAQRGGIDNEQFF. The CDR3 DNA sequence: TGTGCTAGCGCCCAGCGGGGGGGGATCGACAATGAGCAGTTCTTC.

The rearrangement uses TRBV19 and TRBJ1-2; tentatively, D is TRBD1 (6 bases). Per germline, CDR1 LNHDA and CDR2 SQIVND (reference sequence). This CDR3 is 14 amino acids long. V was clipped by 5 bases and J by 3 bases, with 13 bases between them. DNA for the CDR3: TGTGCCAGTAGTGCGACAGGTGGCTACTATGGCTACACCTTC. This gives the protein CASSATGGYYGYTF.

This rearrangement joins TRBV27 to TRBJ2-7, with D maybe TRBD2 (6 bases). Per germline, CDR1 MNHEY and CDR2 SMNVEV (reference sequence). This CDR3 has 14 amino acids. V lost 3 bases, J lost 3 bases, and 12 bases lay in between. The CDR3 coding sequence is TGTGCCAGCAGTTTGGGGGGTCCCTTCTACGAGCAGTACTTC. Translated: CASSLGGPFYEQYF.

This sequence joins TRBV7-9 and TRBJ1-6, with D maybe TRBD1 (6 bases). CDR1 and CDR2 (germline): SEHNR, FQNEAQ (reference sequence). This CDR3 is built from 16 residues. V was pared by 7 bases and J by 3 bases, with 16 bases between. Written as DNA, the CDR3 is TGTGCCAGCAAGCGCGGGGGGGCTCGCTATAATTCACCCCTCCACTTT. This gives the protein CASKRGGARYNSPLHF.

This clone was observed a single time. V gene TRBV6-5 combines with J gene TRBJ1-6; weak D call: TRBD1 (6 bases). Germline lookup yields CDR1 MNHEY and CDR2 SVGAGI. V was shortened by 0 bases and J by 13 bases, with 10 bases between the two germline ends. The CDR3 spans 13 residues. The CDR3 sequence is CASSYSGQFPLHF. CDR3 nucleotides: TGTGCCAGCAGTTACTCCGGACAGTTCCCCCTCCACTTT.

This chain links TRBV7-6 with TRBJ2-5; the D gene is possibly TRBD2 (5 bases). This CDR3 spans 12 amino acids. Deletions cut 6 bases from V and 5 bases from J, with 10 bases between. Germline-derived CDR1 and CDR2 are SGHVS and FNYEAQ. CDR3 sequence reads: CASRTGGETQYF. The CDR3, as DNA: TGTGCCAGCAGGACCGGCGGGGAGACCCAGTACTTC.

The chain joins TRBV6-1 to TRBJ2-3; D not certain. V gave up 0 bases and J gave up 5 bases, with 3 bases separating them. Germline-derived CDR1 and CDR2 are MNHNS and SASEGT. The CDR3 totals 12 residues. CDR3 in DNA: TGTGCCAGCAGTGAAGCGAGAGATACGCAGTATTTT. The encoded protein is CASSEARDTQYF.

The chain joins TRBV18 to TRBJ1-4, with D uncertain. CDR3 length equals 15 residues. With 3 bases removed from V and 8 bases from J, the gap between germline ends came to 16 bases. CDR1 and CDR2 (germline): KGHSH, LQKENI. This chain's CDR3 is CASSPRGSAEEKLFF. CDR3 nucleotides: TGTGCCAGCTCACCCCGCGGGTCGGCGGAAGAAAAACTGTTTTTT.

The V and J genes are TRBV6-1 and TRBJ1-2; no clear D gene. Trimming took off 7 bases at V and 6 bases at J, with 18 bases between the two ends. The length of the CDR3 is 14 residues. Germline V lookup: CDR1 MNHNS, CDR2 SASEGT. DNA of the CDR3: TGTGCCAGCATCCCGGACGGACTGTACGATGGCTACACCTTC. Translated, it gives CASIPDGLYDGYTF.

The rearrangement uses TRBV28 and TRBJ2-2, with TRBD2 identical over 8 bases. The J segment lost 4 bases and the V segment lost 6 bases, leaving 4 bases of the junction unmatched. This CDR3 contains 14 residues. The germline V gene encodes CDR1 MDHEN and CDR2 SYDVKM. The CDR3 DNA follows: TGTGCCAGCAGCCCCCTAGCGGGCACCGGGGAGCTGTTTTTT. This codes for CASSPLAGTGELFF.

The V and J genes are TRBV5-1 and TRBJ2-6; D is possibly TRBD2 (5 bases). Germline V gene lookup returns CDR1 SGHRS and CDR2 YFSETQ. V gave up 4 bases and J gave up 1 base, with 15 bases separating them. The CDR3 sequence is 17 residues long. This CDR3 reads CASSKGREQSGANVLTF. The CDR3 coding sequence is TGCGCCAGCAGCAAAGGACGGGAACAATCTGGGGCCAACGTCCTGACTTTC.

This chain connects TRBV5-1 to TRBJ2-5; a weak D match, TRBD1 (6 bases). Trimming took off 0 bases at V and 1 base at J, with 7 bases between the two ends. Per the germline V gene, CDR1 is SGHRS and CDR2 is YFSETQ. The CDR3 spans 14 residues. CDR3 in DNA: TGCGCCAGCAGCTTGGGGGACACCCAAGAGACCCAGTACTTC. Protein product: CASSLGDTQETQYF.

This sequence joins TRBV9 and TRBJ2-5, with 8 bases matching TRBD2. J gave up 2 bases and V 0 bases, and 6 bases lay outside the gene matches. CDR3 size: 16 residues. Germline CDR1 is SGDLS and CDR2 is YYNGEE. The CDR3 reads CASSVEPGGYQETQYF. The CDR3 nucleotides are TGTGCCAGCAGCGTAGAACCGGGGGGGTATCAAGAGACCCAGTACTTC.